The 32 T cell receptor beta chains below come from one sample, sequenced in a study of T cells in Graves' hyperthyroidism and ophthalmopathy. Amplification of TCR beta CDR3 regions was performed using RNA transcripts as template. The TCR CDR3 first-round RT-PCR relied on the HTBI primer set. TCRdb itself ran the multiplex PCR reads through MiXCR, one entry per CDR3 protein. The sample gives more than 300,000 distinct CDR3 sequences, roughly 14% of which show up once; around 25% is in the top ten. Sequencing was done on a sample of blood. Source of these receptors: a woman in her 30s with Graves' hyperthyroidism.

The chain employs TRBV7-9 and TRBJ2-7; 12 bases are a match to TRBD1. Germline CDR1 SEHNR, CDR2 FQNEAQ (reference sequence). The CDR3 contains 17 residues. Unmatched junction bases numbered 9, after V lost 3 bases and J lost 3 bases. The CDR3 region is CASSLMAGTGGFYEQYF. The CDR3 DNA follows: TGTGCCAGCAGCTTGATGGCCGGGACAGGGGGCTTCTACGAGCAGTACTTC.

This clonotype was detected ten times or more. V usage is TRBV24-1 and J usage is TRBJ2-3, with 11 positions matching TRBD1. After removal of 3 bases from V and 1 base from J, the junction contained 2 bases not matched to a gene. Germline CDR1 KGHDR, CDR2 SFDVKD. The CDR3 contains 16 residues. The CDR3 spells CATSDPGQGGTDTQYF. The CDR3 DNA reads TGTGCCACCAGTGATCCGGGACAGGGGGGCACAGATACGCAGTATTTT.

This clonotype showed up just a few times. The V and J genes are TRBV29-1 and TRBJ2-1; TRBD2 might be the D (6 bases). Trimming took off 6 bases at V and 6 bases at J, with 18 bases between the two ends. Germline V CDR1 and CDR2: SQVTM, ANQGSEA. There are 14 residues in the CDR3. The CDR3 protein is CSVSLSLATNEQFF. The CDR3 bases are TGCAGCGTCTCTCTCTCTCTAGCGACCAATGAGCAGTTCTTC.

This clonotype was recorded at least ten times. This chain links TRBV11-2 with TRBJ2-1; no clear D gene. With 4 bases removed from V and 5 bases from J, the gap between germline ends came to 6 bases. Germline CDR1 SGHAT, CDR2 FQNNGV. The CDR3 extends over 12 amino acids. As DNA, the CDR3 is TGTGCCAGCAGCTCGACCCACAATGAGCAGTTCTTC. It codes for CASSSTHNEQFF.

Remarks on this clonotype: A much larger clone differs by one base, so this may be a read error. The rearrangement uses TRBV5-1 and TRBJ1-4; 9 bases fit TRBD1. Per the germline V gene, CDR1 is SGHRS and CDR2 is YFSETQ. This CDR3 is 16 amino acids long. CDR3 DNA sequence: TGCGCCAGCAGCTTGGCACCAGGGACAGGGCATGAAAAACTGTTATTT. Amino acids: CASSLAPGTGHEKLLF.

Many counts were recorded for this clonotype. The CDR3 region has the DNA TGTGCCAGCAGCTTCGGCAGGAGCTACGAGCAGTACTTC. Its protein product is CASSFGRSYEQYF. The chain employs TRBV7-2 and TRBJ2-7, with D uncertain. This CDR3 has 13 amino acids. Germline V gene sequence: CDR1 SGHTA, CDR2 FQGNSA. Deletions cut 3 bases from V and 3 bases from J, with 9 bases between.

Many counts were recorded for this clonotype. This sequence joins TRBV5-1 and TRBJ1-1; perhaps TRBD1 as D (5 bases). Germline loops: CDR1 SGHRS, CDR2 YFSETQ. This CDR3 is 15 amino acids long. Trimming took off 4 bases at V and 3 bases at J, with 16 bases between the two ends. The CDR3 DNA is TGCGCCAGCAGCGGACATACTCCCGGGGACACTGAAGCTTTCTTT. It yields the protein CASSGHTPGDTEAFF.

The CDR3 is CASSQDWAAAGELFF. The CDR3 coding sequence is TGCGCCAGCAGCCAAGATTGGGCAGCGGCCGGGGAGCTGTTTTTT. The rearrangement joins TRBV4-3 to TRBJ2-2; D perhaps matches TRBD2 (5 bases). V lost 0 bases, J lost 6 bases, and 11 bases lay in between. Germline assignment: CDR1 LGHNA and CDR2 YSLEER. CDR3 size: 15 residues.

CDR3 bases: TGCAGTGCTAGAGAAGTAGCGGGAGACCGGGAGCAGTTCTTC. Translated: CSAREVAGDREQFF. J is TRBJ2-1 and V is TRBV20-1; the match to TRBD2 covers 9 bases. Trimming at V came to 0 bases and at J to 10 bases, leaving 7 bases not matched to a gene. This CDR3 has 14 amino acids. The germline V gene encodes CDR1 DFQATT and CDR2 SNEGSKA (reference sequence).

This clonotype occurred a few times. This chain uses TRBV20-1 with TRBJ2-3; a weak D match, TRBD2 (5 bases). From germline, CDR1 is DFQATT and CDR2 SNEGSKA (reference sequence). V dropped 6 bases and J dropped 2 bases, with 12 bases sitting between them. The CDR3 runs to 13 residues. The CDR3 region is CSAPTSFTDTQYF. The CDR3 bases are TGCAGTGCGCCAACTAGTTTCACAGATACGCAGTATTTT.

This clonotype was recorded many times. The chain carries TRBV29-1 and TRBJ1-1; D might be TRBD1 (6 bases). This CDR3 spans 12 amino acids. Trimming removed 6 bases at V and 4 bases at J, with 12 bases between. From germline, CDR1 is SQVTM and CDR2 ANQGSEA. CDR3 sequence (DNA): TGCAGCGTGGGACAATTTGGCACTGAAGCTTTCTTT. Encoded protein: CSVGQFGTEAFF.

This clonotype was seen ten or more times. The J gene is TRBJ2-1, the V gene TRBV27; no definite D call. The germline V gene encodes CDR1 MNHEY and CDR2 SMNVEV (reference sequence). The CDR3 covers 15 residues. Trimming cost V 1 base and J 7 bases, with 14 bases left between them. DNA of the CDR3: TGTGCCAGCAGTTTATTAGACCCCAATGGGAATGAGCAGTTCTTC. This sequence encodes CASSLLDPNGNEQFF.

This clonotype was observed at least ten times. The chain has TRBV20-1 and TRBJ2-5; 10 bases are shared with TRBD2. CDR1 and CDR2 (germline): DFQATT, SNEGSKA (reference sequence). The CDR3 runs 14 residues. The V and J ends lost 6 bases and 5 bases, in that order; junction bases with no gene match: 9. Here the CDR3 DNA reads TGCAGTGCGGAGCGGGAGGGTCTGAGGGAGACCCAGTACTTC. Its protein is CSAEREGLRETQYF.

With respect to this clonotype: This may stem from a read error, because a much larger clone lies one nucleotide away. The CDR3 reads CASRADSLHEQYF. CDR3 coding DNA: TGTGCCAGCCGAGCGGACAGCCTACACGAGCAGTACTTC. The rearrangement links TRBV7-9 to TRBJ2-7; D perhaps matches TRBD1 (6 bases). The CDR3 is made up of 13 amino acids. Looked up from germline, CDR1 is SEHNR and CDR2 is FQNEAQ (reference sequence). V dropped 8 bases and J dropped 5 bases, with 16 bases sitting between them.

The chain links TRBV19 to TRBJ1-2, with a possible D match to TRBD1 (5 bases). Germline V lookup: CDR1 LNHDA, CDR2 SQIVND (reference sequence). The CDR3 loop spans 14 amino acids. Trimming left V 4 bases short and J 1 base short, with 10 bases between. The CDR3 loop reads CASSRRDVNYGYTF. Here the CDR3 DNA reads TGTGCCAGTAGTAGAAGGGACGTTAACTATGGCTACACCTTC.

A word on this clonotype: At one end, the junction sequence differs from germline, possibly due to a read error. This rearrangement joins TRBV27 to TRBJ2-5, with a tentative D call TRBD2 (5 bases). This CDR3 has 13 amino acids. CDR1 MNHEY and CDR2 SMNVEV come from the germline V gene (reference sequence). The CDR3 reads CASSLSVWETRYF. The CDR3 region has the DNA TGTGCCAGCAGTTTAAGTGTTTGGGAGACCCGGTACTTC.

The chain's CDR3 is CASQRCSQPQHF. CDR3 DNA: TGTGCCAGCCAGAGGTGTAGCCAGCCCCAGCATTTT. The chain links TRBV25-1 to TRBJ1-5; D is uncertain. With 8 bases removed from V and 7 bases from J, the gap between germline ends came to 12 bases. This CDR3 spans 12 amino acids. The germline CDR1 and CDR2 sequences are MGHDK and SYGVNS.

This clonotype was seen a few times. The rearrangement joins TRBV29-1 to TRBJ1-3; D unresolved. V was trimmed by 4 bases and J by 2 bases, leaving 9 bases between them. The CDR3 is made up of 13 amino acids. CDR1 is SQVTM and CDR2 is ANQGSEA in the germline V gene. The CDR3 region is CSVVVPTGNTIYF. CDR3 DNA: TGCAGCGTTGTGGTTCCTACTGGAAACACCATATATTTT. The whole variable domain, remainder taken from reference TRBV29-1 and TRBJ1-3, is SAVISQKPSRDICQRGTSLTIQCQVDSQVTMMFWYRQQPGQSLTLIATANQGSEATYESGFVIDKFPISRPNLTFSTLTVSNMSPEDSSIYLCSVVVPTGNTIYFGEGSWLTVV.

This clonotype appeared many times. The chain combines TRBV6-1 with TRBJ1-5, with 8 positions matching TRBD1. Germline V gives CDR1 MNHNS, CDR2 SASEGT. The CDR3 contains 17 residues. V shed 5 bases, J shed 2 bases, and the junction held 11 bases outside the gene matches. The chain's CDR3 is CASSPLIGQGGNQPQHF. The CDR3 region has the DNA TGTGCCAGCAGTCCCCTGATAGGACAGGGTGGCAATCAGCCCCAGCATTTT.

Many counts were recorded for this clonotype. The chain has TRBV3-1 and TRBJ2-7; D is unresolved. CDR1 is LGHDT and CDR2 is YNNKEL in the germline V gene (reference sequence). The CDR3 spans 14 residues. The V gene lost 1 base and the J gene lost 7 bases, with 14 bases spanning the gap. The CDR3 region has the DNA TGTGCCAGCAGCCAAGGGGCGATCGGACGGGAGCAGTACTTC. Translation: CASSQGAIGREQYF.

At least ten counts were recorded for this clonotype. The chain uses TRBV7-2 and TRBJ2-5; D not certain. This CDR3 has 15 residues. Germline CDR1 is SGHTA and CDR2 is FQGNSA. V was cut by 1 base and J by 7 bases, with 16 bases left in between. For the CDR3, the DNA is TGTGCCAGCAGCTTAGATCGTGGACCCTCGGGGACCCAGTACTTC. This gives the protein CASSLDRGPSGTQYF.

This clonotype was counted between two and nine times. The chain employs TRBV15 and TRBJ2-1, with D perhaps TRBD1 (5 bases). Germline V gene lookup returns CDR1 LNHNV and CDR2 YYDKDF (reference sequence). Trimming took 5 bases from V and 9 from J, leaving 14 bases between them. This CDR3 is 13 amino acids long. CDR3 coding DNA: TGTGCCACCAGCCGGCTAGGGGTCAGTGAGCAGTTCTTC. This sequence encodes CATSRLGVSEQFF.

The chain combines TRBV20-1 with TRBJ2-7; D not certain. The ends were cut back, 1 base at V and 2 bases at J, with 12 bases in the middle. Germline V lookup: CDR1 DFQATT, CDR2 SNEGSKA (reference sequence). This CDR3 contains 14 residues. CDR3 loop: CSARVLISPYEQYF. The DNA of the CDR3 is TGCAGTGCTAGAGTCCTGATTAGCCCCTACGAGCAGTACTTC.

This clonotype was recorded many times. For the CDR3, the DNA is TGTGCCAGCACCCTGGGACAGGGGGCGGGAGGCTACACCTTC. It is translated as CASTLGQGAGGYTF. V and J are TRBV28 and TRBJ1-2, with 12 bases lining up with TRBD1. Trimming removed 7 bases from V and 8 bases from J; junction bases left unmatched: 8. Germline CDR1 and CDR2: MDHEN and SYDVKM. The CDR3 loop spans 14 amino acids.

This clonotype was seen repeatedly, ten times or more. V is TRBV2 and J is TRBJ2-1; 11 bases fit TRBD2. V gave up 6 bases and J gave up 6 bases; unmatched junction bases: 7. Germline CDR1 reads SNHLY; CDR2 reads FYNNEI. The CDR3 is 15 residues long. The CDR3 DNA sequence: TGTGCCAGCAGACCCACTAGCGGGAGTGTCAATGAGCAGTTCTTC. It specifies CASRPTSGSVNEQFF.

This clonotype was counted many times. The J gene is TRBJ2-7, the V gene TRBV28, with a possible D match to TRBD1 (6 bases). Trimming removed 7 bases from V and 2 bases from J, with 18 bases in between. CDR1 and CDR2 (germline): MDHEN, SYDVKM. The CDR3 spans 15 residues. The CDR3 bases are TGTGCCAGCATCCAATCGACAGGAGGCACCTACGAGCAGTACTTC. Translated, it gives CASIQSTGGTYEQYF.

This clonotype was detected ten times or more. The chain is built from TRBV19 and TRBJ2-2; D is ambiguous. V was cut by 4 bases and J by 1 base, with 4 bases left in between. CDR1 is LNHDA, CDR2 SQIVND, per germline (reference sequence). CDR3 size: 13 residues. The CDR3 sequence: CASSTENTGELFF. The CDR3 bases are TGTGCCAGTAGTACAGAGAACACCGGGGAGCTGTTTTTT. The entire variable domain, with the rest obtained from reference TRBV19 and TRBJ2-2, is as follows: DGGITQSPKYLFRKEGQNVTLSCEQNLNHDAMYWYRQDPGQGLRLIYYSQIVNDFQKGDIAEGYSVSREKKESFPLTVTSAQKNPTAFYLCASSTENTGELFFGEGSRLTVL.

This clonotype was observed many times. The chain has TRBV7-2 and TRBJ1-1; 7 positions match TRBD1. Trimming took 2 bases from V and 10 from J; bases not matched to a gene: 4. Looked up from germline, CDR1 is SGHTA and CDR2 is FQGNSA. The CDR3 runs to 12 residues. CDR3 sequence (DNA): TGTGCCAGCAGCTTATATGACAGGGCAGCTTTCTTT. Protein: CASSLYDRAAFF.

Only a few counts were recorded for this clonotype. In DNA, the CDR3 is TGTGCCAGCAGTACCCACAGGGGTACAGATACGCAGTATTTT. Amino acids: CASSTHRGTDTQYF. The rearrangement joins TRBV6-2 or TRBV6-3 to TRBJ2-3; 7 bases agree with TRBD1. The ends lost 5 bases at V and 3 bases at J; junction bases unmatched: 5. CDR3 size: 14 residues. CDR1 and CDR2 from the germline V gene are MNHEY and SVGEGT.

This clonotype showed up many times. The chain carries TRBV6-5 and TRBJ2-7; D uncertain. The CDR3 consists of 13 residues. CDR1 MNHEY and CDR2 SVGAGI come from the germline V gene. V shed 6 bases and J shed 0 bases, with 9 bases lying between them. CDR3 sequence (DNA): TGTGCCAGCAGCCAGGAGAGCTCCTACGAGCAGTACTTC. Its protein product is CASSQESSYEQYF.

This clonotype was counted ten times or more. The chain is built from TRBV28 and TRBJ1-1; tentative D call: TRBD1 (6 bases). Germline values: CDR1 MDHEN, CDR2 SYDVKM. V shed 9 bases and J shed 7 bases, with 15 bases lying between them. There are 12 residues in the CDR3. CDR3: CASFSGHFEAFF. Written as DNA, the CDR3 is TGTGCCAGTTTCTCGGGACACTTTGAAGCTTTCTTT.

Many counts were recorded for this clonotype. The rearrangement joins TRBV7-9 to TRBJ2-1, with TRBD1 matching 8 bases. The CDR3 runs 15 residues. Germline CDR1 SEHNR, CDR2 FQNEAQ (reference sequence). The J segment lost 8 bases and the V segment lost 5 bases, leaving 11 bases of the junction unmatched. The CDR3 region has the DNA TGTGCCAGCAGCCACCCCCGGACAGGGTGGGATGAGCAGTTCTTC. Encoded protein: CASSHPRTGWDEQFF.